The present entry profiles one T cell receptor (beta chain) with its context. This sample stems from a study of blood T cell repertoires in COVID-19. TCRdb's table, derived via immunoSEQ multiplex PCR, lists solely in-frame clones and lacks some. Of 350,000 to 400,000 clones in the sample, 70% to 90% were seen once. The sequenced sample was peripheral blood. The sequence was collected from a woman aged 25 to 45 with COVID-19, enrolled during active disease.

The CDR3 coding sequence is TGCGCCAGCAGCCAAGATCCAAGCGGGGTTGATGAGCAGTTCTTC. Protein: CASSQDPSGVDEQFF. V usage is TRBV4-1 and J usage is TRBJ2-1; 7 nucleotides match TRBD2. Germline V lookup: CDR1 MGHRA, CDR2 YSYEKL. The CDR3 runs 15 residues. The V gene end was trimmed by 0 bases and the J gene end by 8 bases; junction bases not matched to a gene: 7.